A few counts support the clone carrying this TCR beta chain. These data come from a study of cytomegalovirus exposure and HLA in healthy donors. The PCR employed 60 Vbeta primers together with 13 Jbeta primers. Assay used: immunoSEQ multiplex PCR; TCRdb lists only in-frame clones, some missing. The sample contains about 110,000 clones, 9.5% to 15% of which appear only once. The CDR3 extends over 15 amino acids. CDR1 SGHVS and CDR2 FQNEAQ come from the germline V gene. V gave up 4 bases and J gave up 9 bases; unmatched junction bases: 12. The specimen sequenced was PBMCs. The chain combines TRBV7-8 with TRBJ1-5, with 7 bases identical to TRBD1. The source is a man aged 40-50 years in good health and CMV-seropositive. CDR3 DNA sequence: TGTGCCAGCAGCTCAACCCCCGGGCCAGGGGGGCCCCAGCATTTT. The encoded protein is CASSSTPGPGGPQHF.